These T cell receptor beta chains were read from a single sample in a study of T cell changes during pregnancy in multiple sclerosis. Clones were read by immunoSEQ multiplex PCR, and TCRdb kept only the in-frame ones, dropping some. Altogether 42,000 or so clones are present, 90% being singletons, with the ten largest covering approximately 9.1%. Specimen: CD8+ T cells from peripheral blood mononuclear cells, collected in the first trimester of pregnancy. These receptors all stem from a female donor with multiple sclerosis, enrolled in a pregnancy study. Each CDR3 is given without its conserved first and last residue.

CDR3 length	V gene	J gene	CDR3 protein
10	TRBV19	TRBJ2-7	ASSIVGYEQY
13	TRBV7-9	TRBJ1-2	ASSDLIRGEYGYT
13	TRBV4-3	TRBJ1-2	ASSHPRTGDSGYT
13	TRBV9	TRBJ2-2	ASSVRDRDTGELF
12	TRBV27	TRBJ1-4	ASSLGRLKEKLF
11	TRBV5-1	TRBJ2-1	ASSPGFINEQF
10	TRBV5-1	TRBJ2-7	ASSFGGNEQY
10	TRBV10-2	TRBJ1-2	ASSPSGHGYT
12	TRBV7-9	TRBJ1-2	ASSERGQGYGYT
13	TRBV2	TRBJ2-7	ASSEVSLAGGEQY
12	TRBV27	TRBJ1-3	ASSAAGAGNTIY
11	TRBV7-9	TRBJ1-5	ASKASGDQPQH
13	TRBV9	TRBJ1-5	ASSLGGNSNQPQH
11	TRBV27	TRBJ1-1	ASSGAGETEAF
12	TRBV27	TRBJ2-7	ASRSAGSVYEQY
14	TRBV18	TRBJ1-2	ASSPPMGQGFTGYT
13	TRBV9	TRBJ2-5	ASSVDGTVEETQY
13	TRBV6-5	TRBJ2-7	ASSFAGTISYEQY
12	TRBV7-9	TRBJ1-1	ASSNLQGESEAF
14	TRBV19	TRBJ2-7	ASRGNFTRGFYEQY
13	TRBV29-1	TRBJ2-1	SVETLAGPPHEQF
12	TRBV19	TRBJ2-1	ASSWVAGGGEQF
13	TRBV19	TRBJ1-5	ASSIVLNSNQPQH
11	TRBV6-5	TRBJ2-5	ASSYAASGGQY
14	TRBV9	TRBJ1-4	ASSPRVFPTNEKLF
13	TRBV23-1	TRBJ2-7	AGGRQGESSYEQY
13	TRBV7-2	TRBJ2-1	ASSFGTSGRNEQF
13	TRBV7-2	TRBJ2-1	ASSLAIQGKNEQF
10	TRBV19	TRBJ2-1	ASSRDYNEQF
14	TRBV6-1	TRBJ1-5	ASSEWVGIANQPQH
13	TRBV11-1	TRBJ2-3	ASSLGRGGTDTQY
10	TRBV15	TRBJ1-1	ATSRVPSGAF
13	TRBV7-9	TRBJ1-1	ASSLGPDRATEAF
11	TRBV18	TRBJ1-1	ASLSTVNTEAF
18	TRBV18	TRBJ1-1	ASSLPSPQDRRYMNTEAF
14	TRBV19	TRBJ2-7	ASSALTSGGAYEQY
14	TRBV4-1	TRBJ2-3	ASSHPSSGGSDTQY
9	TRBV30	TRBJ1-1	ASKSWERAF
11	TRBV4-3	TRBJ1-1	ASSLQGSGEAF
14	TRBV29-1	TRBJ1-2	SVEEVSDMVPDGYT
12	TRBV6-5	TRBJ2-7	ASSYSSRSYEQY
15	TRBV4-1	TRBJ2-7	ASSQESRAGGFYEQY
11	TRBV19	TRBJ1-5	ASSMTGSVSQH
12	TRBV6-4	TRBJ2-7	ASSESGGSYEQY
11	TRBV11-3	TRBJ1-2	ASSAGTGGGYT